The 20 T cell receptor beta chains listed next were all sequenced from one sample in a study of somatic mutations in T cells in chronic GVHD. Data came from immunoSEQ multiplex PCR; TCRdb stores just in-frame clones and leaves some out. The table records about 14,000 clones, approximately 78% of them present only once. Sequencing was performed on Vbeta20-negative CD4+ T cells from blood. The receptors here all came from a male patient aged 50 to 59 with chronic graft-versus-host disease. Some of the T cells may derive from the graft donor.

The V call is TRBV9, the J call TRBJ2-1, with 10 bases fitting TRBD2. Germline V gene data show CDR1 as SGDLS and CDR2 as YYNGEE. The V and J ends lost 0 bases and 9 bases, in that order; junction bases with no gene match: 18. The CDR3 contains 19 residues. The CDR3 region has the DNA TGTGCCAGCAGCGTAGGAATGCTGAAAGCGGGAGGGCGGGGGGTTGAGCAGTTCTTC. Encoded protein: CASSVGMLKAGGRGVEQFF.

The J gene is TRBJ1-1, the V gene TRBV7-3, with D unclear. Germline CDR1 and CDR2: SGHTA and FQGTGA. CDR3 size: 13 residues. Trimming took 3 bases from V and 4 from J, leaving 9 bases between them. CDR3 in DNA: TGTGCCAGCAGCTTCAGTCTCAGCACTGAAGCTTTCTTT. Amino acid sequence: CASSFSLSTEAFF.

The rearrangement links TRBV4-2 to TRBJ2-7; the match to TRBD1 covers 8 bases. Germline CDR1 reads LGHNA; CDR2 reads YNFKEQ. The CDR3 is made up of 13 amino acids. V lost 5 bases, J lost 2 bases, and 2 bases stayed unmatched. The DNA for the CDR3 is TGTGCCAGCAGCAGGGACAGGACCTACGAGCAGTACTTC. Protein sequence: CASSRDRTYEQYF.

V gene TRBV28 combines with J gene TRBJ1-3; tentatively, D is TRBD1 (5 bases). Per germline, CDR1 MDHEN and CDR2 SYDVKM. The CDR3 has 13 amino acids. Trimming shortened V by 3 bases and J by 12 bases, and 15 bases separated the two germline ends. CDR3 coding DNA: TGTGCCAGCAGTTTCACCCAGGGCGGGGTCATATATTTT. It is translated as CASSFTQGGVIYF.

This clone has a handful of counts. V usage is TRBV5-6 and J usage is TRBJ2-7, with 9 positions matching TRBD1. Germline V gene lookup returns CDR1 SGHDT and CDR2 YYEEEE. CDR3 length: 16 amino acids. V gave up 4 bases and J gave up 7 bases; unmatched junction bases: 15. Written as DNA, the CDR3 is TGTGCCAGCAGCCAATTGGCGGACAGGGGACTGGGGGAGCAGTACTTC. As protein: CASSQLADRGLGEQYF.

The rearrangement joins TRBV7-9 to TRBJ2-1; 9 bases line up with TRBD2. V lost 7 bases and J lost 6; bases outside the gene matches: 13. Per germline, CDR1 SEHNR and CDR2 FQNEAQ (reference sequence). CDR3 length equals 16 residues. In DNA form, the CDR3 reads TGTGCCAGCACCCTCGCGGGAGGGCCGTCTATCAATGAGCAGTTCTTC. It codes for CASTLAGGPSINEQFF.

The rearrangement uses TRBV7-2 and TRBJ1-1; maybe TRBD1 (5 bases). Trimming removed 5 bases at V and 11 bases at J, with 24 bases between. Germline-derived CDR1 and CDR2 are SGHTA and FQGNSA. The CDR3 spans 15 residues. Here the CDR3 reads CASSMTVVAVFGAFF. CDR3 bases: TGTGCCAGCAGCATGACAGTGGTGGCTGTATTTGGGGCTTTCTTT.

The chain carries TRBV19 and TRBJ2-7, with TRBD2 matching 12 bases. CDR1 and CDR2 from the germline V gene are LNHDA and SQIVND (reference sequence). This CDR3 has 16 amino acids. After removal of 4 bases from V and 4 bases from J, the junction contained 8 bases not matched to a gene. The CDR3: CASSTETSGRWYEQYF. The CDR3 DNA sequence: TGTGCCAGTAGTACCGAAACTAGCGGGAGGTGGTACGAGCAGTACTTC.

V usage is TRBV30 and J usage is TRBJ2-2; TRBD1 might be the D (6 bases). CDR1 and CDR2 (germline): GTSNPN, SVGIG (reference sequence). V was shortened by 2 bases and J by 6 bases, with 10 bases between the two germline ends. This CDR3 is 13 amino acids long. CDR3 nucleotides: TGTGCCTGGAGTCGAGGGGGTCCCGGGGAGCTGTTTTTT. As protein: CAWSRGGPGELFF.

The genes are TRBV2 and TRBJ2-5, with 7 bases matching TRBD2. CDR3 length: 16 residues. Germline-derived CDR1 and CDR2 are SNHLY and FYNNEI. The V and J ends lost 2 bases and 0 bases, in that order; junction bases with no gene match: 6. CDR3 sequence reads: CASSEFGTTYQETQYF. For the CDR3, the DNA is TGTGCCAGCAGTGAATTCGGGACTACGTACCAAGAGACCCAGTACTTC.

The chain is built from TRBV19 and TRBJ1-2; D possibly corresponds to TRBD1 (5 bases). V was cut by 0 bases and J by 5 bases, with 13 bases left in between. The CDR3 contains 15 residues. The germline CDR1 and CDR2 sequences are LNHDA and SQIVND (reference sequence). The CDR3 region is CASSIDFTGVYGYTF. Written as DNA, the CDR3 is TGTGCCAGTAGTATAGATTTTACAGGAGTATATGGCTACACCTTC.

The V and J genes are TRBV18 and TRBJ1-1, with D uncertain. The CDR3 sequence is 17 residues long. The germline V and J ends were trimmed by 3 bases and 3 bases, with 20 bases remaining between them. Germline CDR1 reads KGHSH; CDR2 reads LQKENI. In DNA, the CDR3 is TGTGCCAGCTCACCGATAGAGTGGGGAGGCCATGACACTGAAGCTTTCTTT. It specifies CASSPIEWGGHDTEAFF.

The rearrangement joins TRBV2 to TRBJ2-2; D might be TRBD1 (6 bases). Germline CDR1 and CDR2: SNHLY and FYNNEI. There are 14 residues in the CDR3. Trimming took off 5 bases at V and 5 bases at J, with 12 bases between the two ends. CDR3 amino acids: CASSNTGYTGELFF. CDR3 bases: TGTGCCAGCAGTAATACAGGGTATACCGGGGAGCTGTTTTTT.

The chain carries TRBV27 and TRBJ1-2; D gene uncertain. The CDR3 is made up of 13 amino acids. From germline, CDR1 is MNHEY and CDR2 SMNVEV (reference sequence). The V end was cut by 8 bases, the J end by 2 bases, with 12 bases between. The CDR3, as DNA: TGTGCCAGCTCGAGCTGGAGGAACTATGGCTACACCTTC. Its translation is CASSSWRNYGYTF.

This clone was recorded once. The chain joins TRBV5-5 to TRBJ1-1, with D unclear. The germline V gene encodes CDR1 SGHKS and CDR2 YYEKEE (reference sequence). Deletions cut 6 bases from V and 0 bases from J, with 18 bases between. The CDR3 runs to 16 residues. The CDR3: CASTLRSGNLNTEAFF. CDR3 DNA: TGTGCCAGCACCCTCAGAAGCGGGAACTTGAACACTGAAGCTTTCTTT.

This clone was detected a few times. This chain connects TRBV9 to TRBJ2-5; 9 nucleotides line up with TRBD1. This CDR3 has 15 amino acids. Germline V lookup: CDR1 SGDLS, CDR2 YYNGEE. V lost 3 bases, J lost 5 bases, and 8 bases stayed unmatched. The CDR3 reads CASSAGTGKGETQYF. Here the CDR3 DNA reads TGTGCCAGCAGCGCTGGGACAGGGAAGGGGGAGACCCAGTACTTC.

The chain joins TRBV19 to TRBJ2-5, with TRBD2 as a possible D gene (6 bases). This CDR3 spans 15 amino acids. V lost 7 bases and J lost 5, with 20 bases in between. Germline V gene sequence: CDR1 LNHDA, CDR2 SQIVND (reference sequence). The CDR3 region is CASTPTGGGGETQYF. The CDR3, as DNA: TGTGCCAGTACCCCAACCGGGGGAGGCGGGGAGACCCAGTACTTC.

The chain combines TRBV2 with TRBJ1-2, with TRBD1 matching over 7 bases. The CDR3 contains 13 residues. The ends lost 3 bases at V and 6 bases at J; junction bases unmatched: 4. CDR1 is SNHLY, CDR2 FYNNEI, per germline. The CDR3 sequence: CASSDQGQDGYTF. The CDR3 DNA reads as TGTGCCAGCAGTGATCAAGGACAGGATGGCTACACCTTC.

This chain connects TRBV7-9 to TRBJ1-1; TRBD1 might be the D (6 bases). Germline V gene lookup returns CDR1 SEHNR and CDR2 FQNEAQ (reference sequence). The ends were cut back, 5 bases at V and 1 base at J, with 11 bases in the middle. The CDR3 covers 14 residues. The CDR3 bases are TGTGCCAGCAGCCCGGACAGATCGAACACTGAAGCTTTCTTT. Translation: CASSPDRSNTEAFF.

The chain has TRBV5-1 and TRBJ2-5, with 8 bases aligning to TRBD1. From germline, CDR1 is SGHRS and CDR2 YFSETQ. Trimming took 2 bases from V and 5 from J; bases not matched to a gene: 8. The CDR3 sequence is 15 residues long. CDR3 sequence (DNA): TGCGCCAGCAGCTTCGTCAGGGGGCAGGGGGAGACCCAGTACTTC. Translating it yields CASSFVRGQGETQYF.